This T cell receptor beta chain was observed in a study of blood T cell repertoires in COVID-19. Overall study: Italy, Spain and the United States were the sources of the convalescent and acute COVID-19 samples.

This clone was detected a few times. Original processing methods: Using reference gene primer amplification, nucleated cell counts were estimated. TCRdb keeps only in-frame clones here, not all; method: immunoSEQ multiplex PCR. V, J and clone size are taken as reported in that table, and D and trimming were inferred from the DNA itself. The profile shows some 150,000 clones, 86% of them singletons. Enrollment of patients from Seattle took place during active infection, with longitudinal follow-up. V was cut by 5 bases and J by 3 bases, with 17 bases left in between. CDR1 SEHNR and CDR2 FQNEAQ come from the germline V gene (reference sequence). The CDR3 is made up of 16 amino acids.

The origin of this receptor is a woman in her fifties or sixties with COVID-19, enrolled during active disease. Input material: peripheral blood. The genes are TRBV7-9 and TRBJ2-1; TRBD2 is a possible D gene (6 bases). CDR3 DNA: TGTGCCAGCAGCCCAAAGACTAGATCAGGCTACAATGAGCAGTTCTTC. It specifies CASSPKTRSGYNEQFF.